Listed here are 27 T cell receptor beta chains from one sample, sequenced in a study of T cells in tumors after PD-1 blockade. The method was immunoSEQ multiplex PCR; TCRdb's version includes in-frame clones alone and lacks a portion of them. The table shows 14,000 to 15,000 clones, with roughly 80% occurring only once. This material consisted of PBMCs, taken after anti-PD-1 treatment. Every receptor here comes from a human donor with basal cell carcinoma.

V gene TRBV4-3 combines with J gene TRBJ2-1; 10 bases match TRBD2. Trimming took 3 bases from V and 2 from J; bases not matched to a gene: 4. CDR1 is LGHNA and CDR2 is YSLEER in the germline V gene. The CDR3 totals 16 residues. Written as DNA, the CDR3 is TGCGCCAGCAGCCAGGCTAGCGGGGGCCCCTACAATGAGCAGTTCTTC. Translation gives CASSQASGGPYNEQFF.

This clone was seen a handful of times. The V and J genes are TRBV2 and TRBJ2-3; TRBD2 is a possible D gene (6 bases). The ends were cut back, 3 bases at V and 3 bases at J, with 13 bases in the middle. The V gene's germline CDR1 is SNHLY and CDR2 FYNNEI. This CDR3 has 15 residues. CDR3 sequence: CASSESGRGTDTQYF. Here the CDR3 DNA reads TGTGCCAGCAGTGAGAGTGGCCGGGGGACAGATACGCAGTATTTT.

The rearrangement links TRBV6-2 or TRBV6-3 to TRBJ2-7, with D uncertain. Germline V CDR1 and CDR2: MNHEY, SVGEGT. The CDR3 totals 13 residues. The ends were cut back, 5 bases at V and 6 bases at J, with 14 bases in the middle. CDR3 DNA: TGTGCCAGCAGTCTCGAACAACGTTTCGAGCAGTACTTC. Residues: CASSLEQRFEQYF.

The chain combines TRBV7-9 with TRBJ2-1, with a weak D call TRBD1 (6 bases). Germline assignment: CDR1 SEHNR and CDR2 FQNEAQ (reference sequence). The CDR3 is made up of 12 amino acids. Trimming cost V 5 bases and J 7 bases, with 9 bases left between them. CDR3: CASSPQGNEQFF. DNA of the CDR3: TGTGCCAGCAGCCCCCAGGGGAATGAGCAGTTCTTC. Full variable domain (outside the CDR3, taken from reference TRBV7-9 and TRBJ2-1): DTGVSQNPRHKITKRGQNVTFRCDPISEHNRLYWYRQTLGQGPEFLTYFQNEAQLEKSRLLSDRFSAERPKGSFSTLEIQRTEQGDSAMYLCASSPQGNEQFFGPGTRLTVL.

The chain joins TRBV9 to TRBJ2-5; the D gene is possibly TRBD2 (5 bases). Germline V gene data show CDR1 as SGDLS and CDR2 as YYNGEE. This CDR3 has 15 amino acids. V was cut by 0 bases and J by 5 bases, with 14 bases left in between. The CDR3 bases are TGTGCCAGCAGCGTAGGGGGTGCCGGGGTTGAGACCCAGTACTTC. Protein product: CASSVGGAGVETQYF. Full variable domain (remainder filled in from reference TRBV9 and TRBJ2-5): DSGVTQTPKHLITATGQRVTLRCSPRSGDLSVYWYQQSLDQGLQFLIQYYNGEERAKGNILERFSAQQFPDLHSELNLSSLELGDSALYFCASSVGGAGVETQYFGPGTRLLVL.

V usage is TRBV10-2 and J usage is TRBJ2-3; a possible D gene is TRBD2 (7 bases). V was clipped by 0 bases and J by 4 bases, with 14 bases between them. The CDR3 covers 16 residues. Germline CDR1 is WSHSY and CDR2 is SAAADI. The CDR3 here is CASSESGGLIPDTQYF. The CDR3 DNA is TGCGCCAGCAGTGAGTCGGGGGGGCTGATCCCAGATACGCAGTATTTT.

The genes are TRBV5-4 and TRBJ2-1; 10 nucleotides line up with TRBD2. This CDR3 has 15 amino acids. Unmatched junction bases numbered 11, after V lost 5 bases and J lost 9 bases. Per germline, CDR1 SGHNT and CDR2 YYREEE (reference sequence). The CDR3 sequence: CASRELAGRLGEQFF. The CDR3 DNA sequence: TGTGCCAGCAGGGAACTAGCGGGGAGGTTGGGTGAGCAGTTCTTC.

This rearrangement joins TRBV28 to TRBJ2-1; D unclear. The CDR3 length is 13 residues. V lost 7 bases and J 0 bases, leaving 7 bases between the germline ends. CDR1 and CDR2 (germline): MDHEN, SYDVKM. The DNA of the CDR3 is TGTGCCAGCAAGTGGAGCTCCTACAATGAGCAGTTCTTC. This translates into CASKWSSYNEQFF.

This clone has only one observation. The CDR3 DNA follows: TGTGCCAGCAGTGTTCGCGGGAGGGCAAGGGCAGATACGCAGTATTTT. It specifies CASSVRGRARADTQYF. V is TRBV6-1 and J is TRBJ2-3, with TRBD2 identical over 9 bases. With 4 bases clipped from V and 4 bases from J, the junction kept 9 bases outside the gene matches. The CDR3 is made up of 16 amino acids. The germline CDR1 and CDR2 sequences are MNHNS and SASEGT.

The chain combines TRBV6-5 with TRBJ2-1; D assignment may be TRBD1 or TRBD2 (5 bases each). This CDR3 spans 15 amino acids. V lost 6 bases to trimming and J lost 0 bases, with 12 bases between them. Per germline, CDR1 MNHEY and CDR2 SVGAGI. The CDR3 DNA reads as TGTGCCAGCAGACCTGAGGGGCGCTCCTACAATGAGCAGTTCTTC. Translation gives CASRPEGRSYNEQFF.

The chain has TRBV30 and TRBJ2-5; D is unresolved. The CDR3 has 13 amino acids. Trimming took 0 bases from V and 5 from J, leaving 10 bases between them. Germline V gene lookup returns CDR1 GTSNPN and CDR2 SVGIG (reference sequence). CDR3 in amino acids: CAWSVRRYETQYF. In nucleotides, the CDR3 is TGTGCCTGGAGTGTACGGCGTTATGAGACCCAGTACTTC.

The rearrangement joins TRBV11-3 to TRBJ2-2, with a tentative D call TRBD1 (7 bases). In germline, CDR1 is SGHNT, CDR2 YENEEA. The CDR3 is made up of 17 amino acids. V lost 1 base, J lost 1 base, and 13 bases lay in between. For the CDR3, the DNA is TGTGCCAGCAGCTTAGGGAGGGGGCGACGGAACACCGGGGAGCTGTTTTTT. Its translation is CASSLGRGRRNTGELFF.

The count of this clone is one. The V gene is TRBV18, the J gene TRBJ2-2, with D possibly TRBD2 on 6 matching bases. The V and J ends lost 5 bases and 6 bases respectively, with 10 bases between them. Germline CDR1 is KGHSH and CDR2 is LQKENI. There are 13 residues in the CDR3. In nucleotides, the CDR3 is TGTGCCAGCTCATCGACGGGGGCCGGGGAGCTGTTTTTT. This gives the protein CASSSTGAGELFF.

The rearrangement joins TRBV6-2 or TRBV6-3 to TRBJ1-5, with a tentative D call TRBD1 (5 bases). The CDR3 covers 13 residues. V was trimmed by 4 bases and J by 6 bases, leaving 10 bases between them. From germline, CDR1 is MNHEY and CDR2 SVGEGT. The CDR3 reads CASSLPGTQPQHF. In DNA, the CDR3 is TGTGCCAGCAGTTTACCAGGGACTCAGCCCCAGCATTTT.

The rearrangement uses TRBV9 and TRBJ2-3; possible D gene TRBD2, 6 bases. Trimming took 3 bases from V and 2 from J, leaving 13 bases between them. Germline CDR1 is SGDLS and CDR2 is YYNGEE. The CDR3 is 15 residues long. The CDR3, as DNA: TGTGCCAGCAGCGCCACTAGCCGACCCACAGATACGCAGTATTTT. This gives the protein CASSATSRPTDTQYF.

V gene TRBV7-2 combines with J gene TRBJ2-1; D is uncertain. Germline V gives CDR1 SGHTA, CDR2 FQGNSA. The CDR3 runs 15 residues. V was cut by 1 base and J by 3 bases, with 10 bases left in between. As DNA, the CDR3 is TGTGCCAGCAGCTTAGACTGGTCCAACTACAATGAGCAGTTCTTC. Its translation: CASSLDWSNYNEQFF.

This chain connects TRBV24-1 to TRBJ2-2; tentatively, D is TRBD2 (6 bases). The length of the CDR3 is 15 residues. The germline CDR1 and CDR2 sequences are KGHDR and SFDVKD. V was shortened by 4 bases and J by 3 bases, with 11 bases between the two germline ends. CDR3 loop: CATSDSGTYTGELFF. The CDR3 DNA follows: TGTGCCACCAGTGACTCCGGGACTTACACCGGGGAGCTGTTTTTT.

The gene calls are TRBV27 and TRBJ2-7; TRBD1 is a possible D gene (6 bases). V gave up 5 bases and J gave up 2 bases, with 13 bases separating them. From germline, CDR1 is MNHEY and CDR2 SMNVEV (reference sequence). This CDR3 has 14 amino acids. The CDR3 region is CASSPRGQPYEQYF. DNA for the CDR3: TGTGCCAGCAGTCCCAGGGGCCAGCCCTACGAGCAGTACTTC.

V is TRBV18 and J is TRBJ1-5; maybe TRBD1 (5 bases). Trimming removed 3 bases from V and 3 bases from J, with 6 bases in between. The CDR3 runs to 13 residues. Germline CDR1 is KGHSH and CDR2 is LQKENI. This CDR3 reads CASSPGPNQPQHF. Here the CDR3 DNA reads TGTGCCAGCTCACCGGGACCCAATCAGCCCCAGCATTTT.

This rearrangement joins TRBV19 to TRBJ1-6, with D perhaps matching TRBD1 (6 bases). Germline CDR1 LNHDA, CDR2 SQIVND (reference sequence). The V gene lost 5 bases and the J gene lost 7 bases, with 15 bases spanning the gap. The CDR3 sequence is 15 residues long. CDR3 nucleotide sequence: TGTGCCAGTAGTGGGGAACAGGGCAACAATTCACCCCTCCACTTT. It translates to CASSGEQGNNSPLHF.

The V gene is TRBV6-4, the J gene TRBJ1-4, with D tentatively TRBD1 (6 bases). Germline values: CDR1 MRHNA, CDR2 SNTAGT. Trimming removed 3 bases at V and 5 bases at J, with 7 bases between. The CDR3 loop spans 13 amino acids. Here the CDR3 reads CASSEGANEKLFF. The CDR3 nucleotides are TGTGCCAGCAGTGAGGGGGCAAATGAAAAACTGTTTTTT.

This clone is a singleton in its sample. The rearrangement joins TRBV6-6 to TRBJ1-1, with 8 bases fitting TRBD1. Germline CDR1 MNHNY, CDR2 SVGAGI (reference sequence). This CDR3 has 13 amino acids. V shed 5 bases and J 5 bases; nucleotides not matched to a gene: 4. The CDR3 region has the DNA TGTGCCAGCAGTAGGACAGGGCGGACTGAAGCTTTCTTT. It specifies CASSRTGRTEAFF.

Relative to its sample, this clone is medium-sized. The sample contains more than one DNA sequence encoding this CDR3. This chain connects TRBV2 to TRBJ2-1, with 8 bases fitting TRBD2. This CDR3 has 19 amino acids. The germline V gene encodes CDR1 SNHLY and CDR2 FYNNEI. The trim removed 3 bases at V and 0 bases at J, leaving 13 bases unmatched. The CDR3 here is CASSDGGAGEGSSYNEQFF. CDR3 coding DNA: TGTGCCAGCAGTGACGGGGGGGCGGGGGAGGGGAGCTCCTACAATGAGCAGTTCTTC.

This chain joins TRBV9 and TRBJ2-7; D is ambiguous. V was shortened by 0 bases and J by 3 bases, with 10 bases between the two germline ends. Germline lookup yields CDR1 SGDLS and CDR2 YYNGEE. The CDR3 sequence is 14 residues long. The CDR3 nucleotides read TGTGCCAGCAGCGTAGGTCCTAAACGCTACGAGCAGTACTTC. The encoded protein is CASSVGPKRYEQYF.

The rearrangement links TRBV4-2 to TRBJ2-7; maybe TRBD2 (5 bases). Germline V gene sequence: CDR1 LGHNA, CDR2 YNFKEQ. The V gene lost 3 bases and the J gene lost 0 bases, with 9 bases spanning the gap. The CDR3 has 14 amino acids. DNA of the CDR3: TGTGCCAGCAGCCAGGGAGAGTACTCCTACGAGCAGTACTTC. It encodes CASSQGEYSYEQYF.

The chain has TRBV18 and TRBJ2-3; 7 bases match TRBD2. This CDR3 comprises 14 residues. CDR1 KGHSH and CDR2 LQKENI come from the germline V gene. V trimming: 0 bases; J trimming: 8 bases; junction bases outside the gene matches: 5. The CDR3 coding sequence is TGTGCCAGCTCACCACCGGCGGGAGAAGGTACGCAGTATTTT. Translated: CASSPPAGEGTQYF.

The chain combines TRBV30 with TRBJ2-7; 9 bases match TRBD2. Germline V CDR1 and CDR2: GTSNPN, SVGIG (reference sequence). V lost 3 bases and J lost 4; bases outside the gene matches: 4. There are 13 residues in the CDR3. DNA of the CDR3: TGTGCCTGGAGGCGGACTAGCGCGTACGAGCAGTACTTC. This codes for CAWRRTSAYEQYF.